These 27 T cell receptor beta chains were all obtained from the same sample, sequenced in a study of tumor and adjacent non-tumor tissue in lung cancer (dated by TCRdb to 2016 to 2019). RNA was extracted from bulk unsorted tissue and checked for quality with a NanoDrop ND-1000 and an Agilent 2100. Libraries came from multiplex PCR. Reads for this sample came from an Illumina HiSeq 2500. TCRbeta libraries were constructed through three rounds of nested PCR with primers (Table S4) according to protocols modified from ARM-PCR. The raw public reads went through TCRdb reprocessing: fastp at Q25, MiXCR clone calling, in-frame beta chains kept. Records with the same CDR3 protein are collapsed into one entry carrying the most frequent genes and DNA. This sample holds 200,000 to 250,000 distinct CDR3 sequences; about 76% were observed only once. Of the sample, 20% to 25% is held by the ten largest clones.

The sample consisted of lung tumor tissue. These receptors were collected from a man aged 55 to 69 with non-small cell lung cancer.

Worth noting for this clonotype: This may be a read error, as it is one base from a much larger clone. The chain links TRBV28 to TRBJ1-2, with D tentatively TRBD1 (5 bases). The CDR3 runs 13 residues. CDR1 is MDHEN, CDR2 SYDVKM, per germline. As DNA, the CDR3 is TGTGCCGGCAGGCTTACAGGACCCTATGGCTACACCTTC. Translating it yields CAGRLTGPYGYTF.

As to this clonotype: In this CDR3 the conserved last residue, phenylalanine or tryptophan, is missing, so a read error is likely. V usage is TRBV11-3 and J usage is TRBJ2-1, with TRBD2 identical over 10 bases. Germline V CDR1 and CDR2: SGHNT, YENEEA. The CDR3 is 15 amino acids. CDR3 nucleotides: TGTGACAGCAGCGTCAGGACTAGCGGAGACAATGAGCAGTTCCTC. Protein product: CDSSVRTSGDNEQFL.

This clonotype is a singleton in its sample. V is TRBV5-6 and J is TRBJ1-1; no clear D. CDR1 and CDR2 (germline): SGHDT, YYEEEE. V was clipped by 5 bases and J by 9 bases, with 20 bases between them. The CDR3 is made up of 14 amino acids. Written as DNA, the CDR3 is TGTGCCAGCAGATTGTTCATCGGGAGTACTAAAGCTTTCTTT. Amino acid sequence: CASRLFIGSTKAFF.

The chain employs TRBV20-1 and TRBJ1-5, with 12 positions matching TRBD1. This CDR3 comprises 17 residues. Trimming at V came to 6 bases and at J to 0 bases, leaving 9 bases not matched to a gene. Germline loops: CDR1 DFQATT, CDR2 SNEGSKA (reference sequence). CDR3 region: CSALTGTGGYSNQPQHF. CDR3 coding DNA: TGCAGTGCACTCACCGGGACAGGGGGCTATAGCAATCAGCCCCAGCATTTT.

Concerning this clonotype itself: A much larger clonotype is one base distant, so this may be a read error. This sequence joins TRBV5-4 and TRBJ2-6; D uncertain. The V gene's germline CDR1 is SGHNT and CDR2 YYREEE (reference sequence). The germline V and J ends were trimmed by 4 bases and 2 bases, with 13 bases remaining between them. This CDR3 spans 16 amino acids. The CDR3 bases are TGTGCCAGCAGCCCGTCCAGGAACCCTGGGGCCAACGTCCTGACTTTC. It is translated as CASSPSRNPGANVLTF.

This chain joins TRBV7-9 and TRBJ2-7, with D possibly matching TRBD1 (6 bases). The germline gives CDR1 SEHNR, CDR2 FQNEAQ (reference sequence). This CDR3 has 15 residues. Trimming left V 4 bases short and J 2 bases short, with 15 bases between. DNA for the CDR3: TGTGCCAGCAGCTCTGGGTGGACAGCCACCTACGAGCAGTACTTC. This sequence encodes CASSSGWTATYEQYF.

Concerning this clonotype itself: Given a much more abundant clone one base away, this may be a read error. The rearrangement joins TRBV4-3 to TRBJ2-1, with D perhaps matching TRBD2 (6 bases). The germline CDR1 and CDR2 sequences are LGHNA and YSLEER. V dropped 0 bases and J dropped 0 bases, with 15 bases sitting between them. This CDR3 contains 18 residues. The CDR3 here is CASSQDQRAGSSYNEQFF. CDR3 in DNA: TGCGCCAGCAGCCAAGATCAGCGGGCCGGAAGCTCCTACAATGAGCAGTTCTTC.

The rearrangement joins TRBV7-3 to TRBJ2-3; D unresolved. The ends were cut back, 3 bases at V and 0 bases at J, with 7 bases in the middle. Germline V gene lookup returns CDR1 SGHTA and CDR2 FQGTGA. The CDR3 runs to 14 residues. The CDR3 DNA is TGTGCCAGCAGCTTGCAGTCTAGCACAGATACGCAGTATTTT. Translating gives CASSLQSSTDTQYF.

Comments on this clonotype: A much bigger clone sits one base away, suggesting this may be a read error. This sequence joins TRBV29-1 and TRBJ1-1; tentatively, D is TRBD1 (5 bases). The ends were cut back, 5 bases at V and 1 base at J, with 20 bases in the middle. In germline, CDR1 is SQVTM, CDR2 ANQGSEA. The CDR3 length is 16 residues. The CDR3 coding sequence is TGCAGCGTTCTCGGTGGTATGGGGGGGGAGAACACTGAAGCTTTCTTT. Encoded protein: CSVLGGMGGENTEAFF.

As to this clonotype: A read error may account for a junction end that differs from germline. The chain carries TRBV11-3 and TRBJ2-2; TRBD2 matches 7 bases. Germline CDR1 is SGHNT and CDR2 is YENEEA. The CDR3 has 15 amino acids. The DNA of the CDR3 is TGTGCCTGCAGCCCCCCCGGAGCGGGGTCCGGGGAGCTGTTTTTT. Translated, it gives CACSPPGAGSGELFF.

This clonotype was counted ten times or more. The chain employs TRBV6-5 and TRBJ2-7; possibly TRBD1 for D (5 bases). CDR3 length: 14 amino acids. Per germline, CDR1 MNHEY and CDR2 SVGAGI. Trimming cost V 6 bases and J 5 bases, with 17 bases left between them. CDR3 sequence: CASSRRRTTHEQYF. Written as DNA, the CDR3 is TGTGCCAGCAGCCGACGCCGGACAACCCACGAGCAGTACTTC.

With regard to this clonotype: The junction does not match germline at one end; this may be a read error. The chain couples TRBV6-5 to TRBJ2-7; either TRBD1 or TRBD2 may supply D (5 bases each). Germline values: CDR1 MNHEY, CDR2 SVGAGI. The CDR3 spans 15 residues. The CDR3 nucleotides are TGTGCCAGCGACGATGGGGGAGTCACTCGCTACGAGCAGTACTTT. Translating it yields CASDDGGVTRYEQYF.

This clonotype was observed many times. The rearrangement joins TRBV20-1 to TRBJ2-7, with 13 bases matching TRBD2. The CDR3 covers 16 residues. J gave up 2 bases and V 8 bases, and 12 bases lay outside the gene matches. The V gene's germline CDR1 is DFQATT and CDR2 SNEGSKA (reference sequence). The CDR3 loop is CSSLGLAGESPYEQYF. The CDR3 coding sequence is TGCAGTTCCCTTGGACTAGCGGGAGAGAGCCCCTACGAGCAGTACTTC.

This clonotype was found once. Relative to the germline gene, one junction end is altered; a read error may explain this. The V and J genes are TRBV6-2 or TRBV6-3 and TRBJ2-1; D is possibly TRBD2 (6 bases). Germline V lookup: CDR1 MNHEY, CDR2 SVGEGT. This CDR3 comprises 14 residues. The CDR3 nucleotides read TGTGCCGGCAGTTACAGACTAGTTGGGAATGAGCAGTTCTTC. Protein: CAGSYRLVGNEQFF.

This chain links TRBV6-2 or TRBV6-3 with TRBJ2-7, with D perhaps TRBD1 or TRBD2 (5 bases each). Germline V gene sequence: CDR1 MNHEY, CDR2 SVGEGT. This CDR3 comprises 14 residues. The V gene lost 7 bases and the J gene lost 2 bases, with 15 bases spanning the gap. Here the CDR3 reads CASIRQRAAYEQYF. The CDR3 region has the DNA TGTGCCAGCATCCGACAGAGGGCTGCCTACGAGCAGTACTTC.

The chain links TRBV29-1 to TRBJ2-5; 8 bases match TRBD2. After removal of 6 bases from V and 9 bases from J, the junction contained 15 bases not matched to a gene. In germline, CDR1 is SQVTM, CDR2 ANQGSEA. The CDR3 has 14 amino acids. CDR3 sequence (DNA): TGCAGCGTACTTCGGGGGGGGGGTTCGAAGGCCCAGTACTTC. It translates to CSVLRGGGSKAQYF.

The genes are TRBV7-2 and TRBJ2-7; the D gene is possibly TRBD1 (6 bases). This CDR3 is built from 15 residues. With 7 bases removed from V and 4 bases from J, the gap between germline ends came to 20 bases. The germline V gene encodes CDR1 SGHTA and CDR2 FQGNSA. CDR3 residues: CASNTVGGYTYEQYF. The CDR3 nucleotides read TGTGCCAGCAATACAGTAGGGGGATATACTTACGAGCAGTACTTC. Using reference TRBV7-2 and TRBJ2-7 for the parts outside the CDR3, the full variable domain is GAGVSQSPSNKVTEKGKDVELRCDPISGHTALYWYRQSLGQGLEFLIYFQGNSAPDKSGLPSDRFSAERTGGSVSTLTIQRTQQEDSAVYLCASNTVGGYTYEQYFGPGTRLTVT.

The sample holds many counts of this clonotype. The chain uses TRBV20-1 and TRBJ1-1; possibly TRBD1 for D (6 bases). CDR1 and CDR2 (germline): DFQATT, SNEGSKA (reference sequence). Deletions cut 4 bases from V and 2 bases from J, with 14 bases between. CDR3 length: 14 amino acids. Written as DNA, the CDR3 is TGCAGTGCTACCCTCGGGGGGGCTAACACTGAAGCTTTCTTT. It specifies CSATLGGANTEAFF.

On this clonotype itself: A junction boundary mismatches the germline segment, possibly from a read error. V gene TRBV11-2 combines with J gene TRBJ1-2, with D unresolved. Germline V CDR1 and CDR2: SGHAT, FQNNGV. The CDR3 length is 11 residues. The CDR3 nucleotides read TGTGCCAGTAGCTTGGTGTGGGGCTACACCTTC. Translating gives CASSLVWGYTF. Using reference TRBV11-2 and TRBJ1-2 for the parts outside the CDR3, the full variable domain is EAGVAQSPRYKIIEKRQSVAFWCNPISGHATLYWYQQILGQGPKLLIQFQNNGVVDDSQLPKDRFSAERLKGVDSTLKIQPAKLEDSAVYLCASSLVWGYTFGSGTRLTVV.

J is TRBJ2-1 and V is TRBV6-2 or TRBV6-3, with 7 bases that match TRBD2. This CDR3 has 15 amino acids. V dropped 8 bases and J dropped 9; count of bases not matched to a gene: 16. Germline V gene data show CDR1 as MNHEY and CDR2 as SVGEGT. The chain's CDR3 is CASGHLAGVIPEQFF. CDR3 bases: TGTGCCAGCGGCCACTTGGCGGGAGTCATCCCTGAGCAGTTCTTC.

This clonotype was found a few times. One end of the junction is discordant with germline, which a read error may explain. V gene TRBV11-3 combines with J gene TRBJ2-3; D might be TRBD1 or TRBD2, each matching 5 bases. Germline V gene sequence: CDR1 SGHNT, CDR2 YENEEA. CDR3 length: 15 residues. This CDR3 reads CASSLGRIGTDTHYF. CDR3 sequence (DNA): TGTGCCAGTAGCCTGGGACGGATCGGCACAGATACGCACTATTTT.

This clonotype was counted once. V gene TRBV10-1 combines with J gene TRBJ2-1; possibly TRBD2 for D (6 bases). CDR3 length: 16 amino acids. V gave up 5 bases and J gave up 3 bases, with 17 bases separating them. Germline V gene data show CDR1 as WNHNN and CDR2 as SYGVQD (reference sequence). The CDR3 loop is CASSHGLANNYNEQFF. The CDR3 nucleotides read TGCGCCAGCAGTCATGGTCTAGCGAATAACTACAATGAGCAGTTCTTC.

Comments on this clonotype: Since the CDR3 does not end with the conserved phenylalanine or tryptophan, this likely comes from a read error. This chain connects TRBV4-1 to TRBJ1-2, with D hard to call. CDR3 length equals 14 residues. Trimming removed 0 bases from V and 4 bases from J, with 9 bases in between. Germline CDR1 MGHRA, CDR2 YSYEKL. In DNA form, the CDR3 reads TGCGCCAGCAGCCAAGATGGACGGTCCTATGGCTACACCTCC. Amino acids: CASSQDGRSYGYTS.

For this clonotype: With a much larger clone just one base away, this may be a read error. No conserved phenylalanine or tryptophan ends this CDR3, so it is likely a read error. The V gene is TRBV5-1, the J gene TRBJ1-1, with D uncertain. V lost 0 bases, J lost 1 base, and 7 bases lay in between. The CDR3 covers 14 residues. Germline CDR1 SGHRS, CDR2 YFSETQ. In nucleotides, the CDR3 is TGCGCCAGCAGCTTGGCACAGACGAACACTGAAGCTTTCCTT. Its translation: CASSLAQTNTEAFL.

The chain couples TRBV7-8 to TRBJ1-1, with 12 positions matching TRBD1. The trim removed 1 base at V and 8 bases at J, leaving 11 bases unmatched. Germline CDR1 reads SGHVS; CDR2 reads FQNEAQ. This CDR3 region has 17 residues. The CDR3 is CASSLDNFRDRGREAFF. DNA for the CDR3: TGTGCCAGCAGCTTAGACAATTTCCGGGACAGGGGGCGGGAAGCTTTCTTT. The variable domain in full, with the rest retrieved from reference TRBV7-8 and TRBJ1-1, is GAGVSQSPRYKVAKRGQDVALRCDPISGHVSLFWYQQALGQGPEFLTYFQNEAQLDKSGLPSDRFFAERPEGSVSTLKIQRTQQEDSAVYLCASSLDNFRDRGREAFFGQGTRLTVV.

In the case of this clonotype: At one boundary the junction diverges from the germline segment, which might be a read error. The chain is built from TRBV11-3 and TRBJ2-2; D is unclear. This CDR3 has 14 amino acids. Germline CDR1 reads SGHNT; CDR2 reads YENEEA. The CDR3 DNA reads TGTGCCAGCTGCTTAGAGTCCGGCCTCGGGGAGCTGTTTTTT. This translates into CASCLESGLGELFF.

This rearrangement joins TRBV6-5 to TRBJ2-7; D is tentatively TRBD1 or TRBD2 (5 bases each). This CDR3 has 15 residues. Trimming removed 8 bases at V and 5 bases at J, with 22 bases between. Per germline, CDR1 MNHEY and CDR2 SVGAGI. The CDR3 coding sequence is TGTGCCAGCGACTATGGGGGAGTCACTCGCCACGAGCAGTACTTC. Its translation: CASDYGGVTRHEQYF.